This T cell receptor beta chain was retrieved from a study of OX40 agonist ivuxolimab in advanced cancers. Across the study: It was ivuxolimab, an agonistic anti-OX40 (CD134) antibody, that patients were treated with.

Concerning this clone itself: Its antigen is not known.

Clones were read by immunoSEQ multiplex PCR, and TCRdb kept only the in-frame ones, dropping some. The sample yields tens of thousands of clones, around nine tenths seen once. V was cut by 10 bases and J by 1 base, with 7 bases left in between. CDR3 length: 11 amino acids. Germline V gene data show CDR1 as SGHTA and CDR2 as FQGNSA. Study outcomes and limitations: Fewer expanded clones were found on average in CD4+ than in CD8+ T cells.

The receptor was derived from an adult with an advanced solid tumor such as melanoma, head and neck, liver or kidney cancer. The starting material was CD4+ or CD8+ T cells sorted from blood, obtained in a trial of the OX40 agonist ivuxolimab. J is TRBJ1-2 and V is TRBV7-2; D unresolved. In nucleotides, the CDR3 is TGTGCCATTAATCTTAACTATGGCTACACCTTC. It is translated as CAINLNYGYTF.